This T cell receptor (beta chain) was recorded in a study of blood T cell repertoires in COVID-19. Turning to the study itself: Some COVID-19 samples were acute and others convalescent; all came from the United States, Italy and Spain.

This CDR3 has 14 amino acids. Germline lookup yields CDR1 MDHEN and CDR2 SYDVKM. V dropped 3 bases and J dropped 4 bases, with 9 bases sitting between them. This table comes from immunoSEQ multiplex PCR, and its TCRdb copy is limited to in-frame clones, with some not included. The sample carries some 460,000 clones, approximately 90% recorded once. This TCR was sampled from a woman in her thirties with acute or convalescent COVID-19. The chain joins TRBV28 to TRBJ2-2; D gene unclear. Sequencing was carried out using peripheral blood. The CDR3 protein is CASSLWQATGELFF. The CDR3 region has the DNA TGTGCCAGCAGTTTGTGGCAGGCCACCGGGGAGCTGTTTTTT.